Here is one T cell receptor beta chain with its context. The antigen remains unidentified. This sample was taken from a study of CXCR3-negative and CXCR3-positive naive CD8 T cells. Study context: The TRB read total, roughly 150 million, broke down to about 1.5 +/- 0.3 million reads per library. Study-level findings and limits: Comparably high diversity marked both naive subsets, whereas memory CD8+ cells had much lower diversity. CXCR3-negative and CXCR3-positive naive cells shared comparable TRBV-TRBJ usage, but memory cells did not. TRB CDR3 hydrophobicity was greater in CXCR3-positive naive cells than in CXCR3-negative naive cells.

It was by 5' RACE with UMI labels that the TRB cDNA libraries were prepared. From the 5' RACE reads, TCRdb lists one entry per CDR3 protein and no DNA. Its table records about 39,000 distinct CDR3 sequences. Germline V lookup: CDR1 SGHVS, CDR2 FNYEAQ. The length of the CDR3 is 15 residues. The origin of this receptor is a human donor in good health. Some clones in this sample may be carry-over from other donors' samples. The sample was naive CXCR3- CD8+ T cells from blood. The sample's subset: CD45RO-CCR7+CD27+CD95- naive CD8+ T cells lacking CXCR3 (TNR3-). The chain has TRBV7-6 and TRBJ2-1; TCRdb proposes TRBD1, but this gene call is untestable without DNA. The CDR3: CASSLESGAETWVFF.